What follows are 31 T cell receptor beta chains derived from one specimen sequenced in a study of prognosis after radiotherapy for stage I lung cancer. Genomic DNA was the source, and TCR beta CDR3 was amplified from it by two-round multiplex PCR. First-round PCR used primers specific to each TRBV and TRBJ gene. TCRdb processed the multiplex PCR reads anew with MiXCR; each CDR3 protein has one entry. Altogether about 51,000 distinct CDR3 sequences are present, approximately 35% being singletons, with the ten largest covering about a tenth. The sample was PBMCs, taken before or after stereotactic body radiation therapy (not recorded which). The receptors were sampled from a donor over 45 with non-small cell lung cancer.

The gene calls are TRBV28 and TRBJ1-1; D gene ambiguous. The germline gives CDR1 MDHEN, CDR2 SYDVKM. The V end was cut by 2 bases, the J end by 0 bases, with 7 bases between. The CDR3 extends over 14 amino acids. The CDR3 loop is CASSLIQLNTEAFF. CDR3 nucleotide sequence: TGTGCCAGCAGTTTAATTCAGTTGAACACTGAAGCTTTCTTT.

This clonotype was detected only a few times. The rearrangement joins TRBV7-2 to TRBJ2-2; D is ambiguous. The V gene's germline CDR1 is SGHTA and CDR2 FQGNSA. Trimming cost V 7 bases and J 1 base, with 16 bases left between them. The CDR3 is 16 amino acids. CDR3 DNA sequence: TGTGCCAGCACTCGCGGCTGGGCTGAGAACACCGGGGAGCTGTTTTTT. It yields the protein CASTRGWAENTGELFF.

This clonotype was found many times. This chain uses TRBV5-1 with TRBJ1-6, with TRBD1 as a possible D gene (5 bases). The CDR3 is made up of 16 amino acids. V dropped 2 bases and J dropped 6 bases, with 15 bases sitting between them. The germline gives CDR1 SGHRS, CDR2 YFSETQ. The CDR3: CASSFRTDGANSPLHF. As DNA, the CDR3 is TGCGCCAGCAGCTTCCGAACGGACGGGGCTAATTCACCCCTCCACTTT.

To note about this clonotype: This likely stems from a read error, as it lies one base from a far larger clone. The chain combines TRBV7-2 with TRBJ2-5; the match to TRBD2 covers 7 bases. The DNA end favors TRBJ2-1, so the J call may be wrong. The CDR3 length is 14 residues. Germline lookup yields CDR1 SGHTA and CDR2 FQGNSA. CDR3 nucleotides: TGTGCCAGCAGCTTAGGGTGGACTAGTTATGAGCAGTTCTTC. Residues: CASSLGWTSYEQFF.

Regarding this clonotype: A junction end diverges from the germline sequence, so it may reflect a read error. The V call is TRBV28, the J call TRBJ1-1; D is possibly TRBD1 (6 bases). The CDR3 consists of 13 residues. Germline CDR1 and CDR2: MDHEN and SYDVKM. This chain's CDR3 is CASRQAGAASKEF. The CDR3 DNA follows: TGTGCCAGCAGACAAGCAGGGGCCGCCTCCAAGGAATTT.

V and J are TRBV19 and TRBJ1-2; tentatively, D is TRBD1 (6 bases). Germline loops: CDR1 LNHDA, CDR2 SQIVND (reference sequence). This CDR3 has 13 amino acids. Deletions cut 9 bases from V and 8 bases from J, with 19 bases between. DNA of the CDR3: TGTGCCAGCATACGAGGGGGGTCGGAAGGCTACACCTTC. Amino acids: CASIRGGSEGYTF.

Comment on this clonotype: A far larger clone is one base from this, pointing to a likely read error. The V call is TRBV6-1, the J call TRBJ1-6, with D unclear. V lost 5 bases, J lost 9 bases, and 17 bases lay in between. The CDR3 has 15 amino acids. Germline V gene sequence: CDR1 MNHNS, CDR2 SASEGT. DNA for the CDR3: TGTGCCAGCAGTTACGTGGTACAGCGGGGTTCACCCCTCCACTTT. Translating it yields CASSYVVQRGSPLHF.

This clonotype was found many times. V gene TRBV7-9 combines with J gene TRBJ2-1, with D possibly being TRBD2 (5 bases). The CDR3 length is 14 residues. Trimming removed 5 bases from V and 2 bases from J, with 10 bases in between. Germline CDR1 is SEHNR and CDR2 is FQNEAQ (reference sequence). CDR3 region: CASSPKGAYNEQFF. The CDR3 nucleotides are TGTGCCAGCAGCCCCAAGGGAGCCTACAATGAGCAGTTCTTC.

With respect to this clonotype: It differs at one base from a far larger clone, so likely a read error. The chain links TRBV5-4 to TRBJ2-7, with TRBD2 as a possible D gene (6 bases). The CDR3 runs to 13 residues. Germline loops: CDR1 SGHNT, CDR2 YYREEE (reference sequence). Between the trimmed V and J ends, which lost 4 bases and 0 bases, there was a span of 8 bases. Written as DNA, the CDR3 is TGTGCCAGCAGCCGGGACTTCTCCTACGAGCAGTACTTC. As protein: CASSRDFSYEQYF.

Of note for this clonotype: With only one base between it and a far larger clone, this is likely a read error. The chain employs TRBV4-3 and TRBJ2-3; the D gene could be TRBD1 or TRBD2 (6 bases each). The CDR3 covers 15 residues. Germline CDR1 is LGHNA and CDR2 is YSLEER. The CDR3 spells CASSQAGGRTDTKYF. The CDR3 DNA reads TGCGCCAGCAGCCAAGCTGGGGGGCGCACAGATACGAAGTATTTT.

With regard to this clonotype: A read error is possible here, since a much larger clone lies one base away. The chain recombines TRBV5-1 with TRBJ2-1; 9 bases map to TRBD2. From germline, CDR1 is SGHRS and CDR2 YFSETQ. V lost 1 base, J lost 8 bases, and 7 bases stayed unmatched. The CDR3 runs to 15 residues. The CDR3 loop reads CASSLRASGIDEQFF. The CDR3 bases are TGCGCCAGCAGCTTGAGGGCTAGCGGGATCGATGAGCAGTTCTTC. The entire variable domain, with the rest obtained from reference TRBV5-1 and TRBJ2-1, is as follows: KAGVTQTPRYLIKTRGQQVTLSCSPISGHRSVSWYQQTPGQGLQFLFEYFSETQRNKGNFPGRFSGRQFSNSRSEMNVSTLELGDSALYLCASSLRASGIDEQFFGPGTRLTVL.

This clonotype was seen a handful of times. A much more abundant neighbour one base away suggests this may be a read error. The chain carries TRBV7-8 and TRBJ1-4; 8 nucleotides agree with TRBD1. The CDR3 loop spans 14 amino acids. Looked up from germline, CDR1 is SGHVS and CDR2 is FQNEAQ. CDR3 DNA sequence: TGTGCCAGCAGCTTAGTCGACAGGGGTGAAGAACTGTTTTTT. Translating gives CASSLVDRGEELFF. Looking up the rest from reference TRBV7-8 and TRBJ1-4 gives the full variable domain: GAGVSQSPRYKVAKRGQDVALRCDPISGHVSLFWYQQALGQGPEFLTYFQNEAQLDKSGLPSDRFFAERPEGSVSTLKIQRTQQEDSAVYLCASSLVDRGEELFFGSGTQLSVL.

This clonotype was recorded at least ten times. CDR3 protein: CASSLVGAADYGYTF. CDR3 bases: TGTGCCAGCAGCTTAGTGGGTGCAGCAGACTATGGCTACACCTTC. The genes are TRBV7-8 and TRBJ1-2; D unresolved. V lost 1 base to trimming and J lost 3 bases, with 12 bases between them. The CDR3 extends over 15 amino acids. Germline CDR1 SGHVS, CDR2 FQNEAQ.

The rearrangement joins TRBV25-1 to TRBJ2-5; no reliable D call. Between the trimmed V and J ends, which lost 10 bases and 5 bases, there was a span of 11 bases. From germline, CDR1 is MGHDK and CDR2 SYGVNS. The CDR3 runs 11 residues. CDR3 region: CANILGETQYF. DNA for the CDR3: TGTGCCAACATCCTCGGGGAGACCCAGTACTTC.

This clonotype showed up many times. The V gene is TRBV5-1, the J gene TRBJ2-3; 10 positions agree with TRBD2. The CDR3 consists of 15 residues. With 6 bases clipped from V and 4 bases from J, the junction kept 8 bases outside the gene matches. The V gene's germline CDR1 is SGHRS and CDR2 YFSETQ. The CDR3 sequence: CASNLALAGADTQYF. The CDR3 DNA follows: TGCGCCAGCAACCTTGCCCTAGCGGGGGCAGATACGCAGTATTTT.

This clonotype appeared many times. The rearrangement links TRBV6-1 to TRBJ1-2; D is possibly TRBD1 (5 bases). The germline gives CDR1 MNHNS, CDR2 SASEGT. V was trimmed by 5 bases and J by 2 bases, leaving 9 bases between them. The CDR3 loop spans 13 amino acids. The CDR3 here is CASSRTLNYGYTF. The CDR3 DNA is TGTGCCAGCAGTCGGACATTGAACTATGGCTACACCTTC.

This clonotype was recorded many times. The CDR3 DNA reads TGTGCCAGCTCGGGACTAGCGGCGAACACCGGGGAGCTGTTTTTT. Protein product: CASSGLAANTGELFF. The chain recombines TRBV18 with TRBJ2-2; TRBD2 matches at 11 bases. The CDR3 is 15 residues long. V lost 6 bases and J lost 0; bases outside the gene matches: 0. The germline V gene has CDR1 KGHSH and CDR2 LQKENI.

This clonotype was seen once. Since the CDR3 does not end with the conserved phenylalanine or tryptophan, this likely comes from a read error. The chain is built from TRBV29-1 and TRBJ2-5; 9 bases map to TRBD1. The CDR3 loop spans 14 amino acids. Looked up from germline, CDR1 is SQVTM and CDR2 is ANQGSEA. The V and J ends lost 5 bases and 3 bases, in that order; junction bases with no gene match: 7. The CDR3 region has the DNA TGCAGCGTTCTCCGGGACAGGGACAAAGAGACCCAGTACTTA. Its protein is CSVLRDRDKETQYL.

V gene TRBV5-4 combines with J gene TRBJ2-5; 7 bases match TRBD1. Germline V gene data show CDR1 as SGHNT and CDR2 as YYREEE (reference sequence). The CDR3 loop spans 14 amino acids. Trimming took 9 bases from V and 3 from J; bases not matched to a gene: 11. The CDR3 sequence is CAITTFTGEETQYF. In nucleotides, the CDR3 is TGTGCCATCACCACCTTTACAGGGGAAGAGACCCAGTACTTC.

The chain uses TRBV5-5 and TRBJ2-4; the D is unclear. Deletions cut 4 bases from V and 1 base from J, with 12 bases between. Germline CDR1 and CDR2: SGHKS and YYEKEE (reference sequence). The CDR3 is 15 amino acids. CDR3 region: CASSVSLVAKNIQYF. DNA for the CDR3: TGTGCCAGCAGCGTCTCTCTGGTGGCCAAAAACATTCAGTACTTC.

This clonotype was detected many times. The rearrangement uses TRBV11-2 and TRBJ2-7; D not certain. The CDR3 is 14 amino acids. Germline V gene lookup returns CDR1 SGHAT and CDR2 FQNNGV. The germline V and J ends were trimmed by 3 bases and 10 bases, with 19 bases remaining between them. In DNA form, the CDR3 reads TGTGCCAGCAGCTTGTTAGGTGTCGGTTCATATCAGTACTTC. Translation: CASSLLGVGSYQYF.

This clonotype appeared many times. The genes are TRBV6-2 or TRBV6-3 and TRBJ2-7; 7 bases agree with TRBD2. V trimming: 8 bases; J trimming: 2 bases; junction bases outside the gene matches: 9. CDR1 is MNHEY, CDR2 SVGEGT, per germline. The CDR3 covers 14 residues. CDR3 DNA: TGTGCCAGCCTCACCCTCGGGAGGACCTACGAGCAGTACTTC. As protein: CASLTLGRTYEQYF.

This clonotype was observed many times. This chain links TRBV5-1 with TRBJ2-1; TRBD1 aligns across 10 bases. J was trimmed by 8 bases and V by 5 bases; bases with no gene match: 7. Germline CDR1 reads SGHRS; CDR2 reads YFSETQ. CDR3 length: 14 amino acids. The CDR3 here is CASSRDRGSHEQFF. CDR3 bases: TGCGCCAGCAGTAGGGACAGGGGTTCCCATGAGCAGTTCTTC.

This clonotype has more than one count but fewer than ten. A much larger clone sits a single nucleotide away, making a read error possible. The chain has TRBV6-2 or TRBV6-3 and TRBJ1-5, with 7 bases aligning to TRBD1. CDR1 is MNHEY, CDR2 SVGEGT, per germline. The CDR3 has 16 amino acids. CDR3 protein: CASSSDREGSNQPKHF. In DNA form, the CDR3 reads TGTGCCAGCAGTTCTGACAGGGAGGGGAGCAATCAGCCCAAGCATTTT.

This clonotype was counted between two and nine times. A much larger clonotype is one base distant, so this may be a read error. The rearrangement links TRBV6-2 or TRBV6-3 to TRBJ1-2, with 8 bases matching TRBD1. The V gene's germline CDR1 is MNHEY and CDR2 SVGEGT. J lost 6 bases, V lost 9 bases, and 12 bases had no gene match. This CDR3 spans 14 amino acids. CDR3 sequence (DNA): TGTGCCAGAAGATCCACGCAGGGGGCAAATGGCTACACCTTC. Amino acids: CARRSTQGANGYTF.

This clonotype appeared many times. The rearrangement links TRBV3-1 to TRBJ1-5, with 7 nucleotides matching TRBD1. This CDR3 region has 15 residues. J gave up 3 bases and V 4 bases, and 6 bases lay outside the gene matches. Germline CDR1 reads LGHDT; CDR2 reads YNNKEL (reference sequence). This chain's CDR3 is CASSRGTDHNQPQHF. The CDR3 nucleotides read TGTGCCAGCAGCCGTGGGACAGATCACAATCAGCCCCAGCATTTT.

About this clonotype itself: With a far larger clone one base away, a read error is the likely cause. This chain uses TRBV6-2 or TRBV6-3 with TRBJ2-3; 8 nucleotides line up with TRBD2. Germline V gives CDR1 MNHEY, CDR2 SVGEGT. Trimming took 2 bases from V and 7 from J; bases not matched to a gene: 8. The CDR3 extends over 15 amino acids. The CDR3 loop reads CASSYDAGGRNTQYF. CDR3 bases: TGTGCCAGCAGTTACGACGCTGGCGGGAGGAATACGCAGTATTTT.

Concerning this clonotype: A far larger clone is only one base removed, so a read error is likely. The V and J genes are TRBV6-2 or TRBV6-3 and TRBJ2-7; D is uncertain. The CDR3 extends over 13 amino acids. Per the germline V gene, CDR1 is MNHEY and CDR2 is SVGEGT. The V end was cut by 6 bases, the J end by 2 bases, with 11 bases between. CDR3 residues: CASRPCAAYEQYF. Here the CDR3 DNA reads TGTGCCAGCAGGCCCTGCGCTGCCTACGAGCAGTACTTC.

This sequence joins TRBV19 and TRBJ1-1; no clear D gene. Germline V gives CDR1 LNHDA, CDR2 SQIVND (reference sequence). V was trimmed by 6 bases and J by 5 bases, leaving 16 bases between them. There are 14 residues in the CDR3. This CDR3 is CASSRHWAGTEAFF. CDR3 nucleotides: TGTGCCAGTAGCAGACATTGGGCAGGTACTGAAGCTTTCTTT.

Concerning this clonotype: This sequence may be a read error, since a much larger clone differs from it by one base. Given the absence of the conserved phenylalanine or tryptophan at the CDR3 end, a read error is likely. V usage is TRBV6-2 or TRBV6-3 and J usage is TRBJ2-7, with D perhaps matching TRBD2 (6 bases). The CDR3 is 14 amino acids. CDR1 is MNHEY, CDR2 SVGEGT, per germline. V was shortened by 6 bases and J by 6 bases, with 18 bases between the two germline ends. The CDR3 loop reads CASRDYKDSTEQYS. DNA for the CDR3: TGTGCCAGCAGGGACTACAAGGATTCCACCGAGCAGTACTCC.

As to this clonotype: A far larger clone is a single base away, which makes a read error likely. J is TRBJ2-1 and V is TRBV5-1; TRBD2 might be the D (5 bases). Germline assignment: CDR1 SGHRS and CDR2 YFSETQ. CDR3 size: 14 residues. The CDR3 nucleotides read TGTGCCAGCAGCTTAGCGTCTACCTACAATGAGCAGTTCTTC. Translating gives CASSLASTYNEQFF.